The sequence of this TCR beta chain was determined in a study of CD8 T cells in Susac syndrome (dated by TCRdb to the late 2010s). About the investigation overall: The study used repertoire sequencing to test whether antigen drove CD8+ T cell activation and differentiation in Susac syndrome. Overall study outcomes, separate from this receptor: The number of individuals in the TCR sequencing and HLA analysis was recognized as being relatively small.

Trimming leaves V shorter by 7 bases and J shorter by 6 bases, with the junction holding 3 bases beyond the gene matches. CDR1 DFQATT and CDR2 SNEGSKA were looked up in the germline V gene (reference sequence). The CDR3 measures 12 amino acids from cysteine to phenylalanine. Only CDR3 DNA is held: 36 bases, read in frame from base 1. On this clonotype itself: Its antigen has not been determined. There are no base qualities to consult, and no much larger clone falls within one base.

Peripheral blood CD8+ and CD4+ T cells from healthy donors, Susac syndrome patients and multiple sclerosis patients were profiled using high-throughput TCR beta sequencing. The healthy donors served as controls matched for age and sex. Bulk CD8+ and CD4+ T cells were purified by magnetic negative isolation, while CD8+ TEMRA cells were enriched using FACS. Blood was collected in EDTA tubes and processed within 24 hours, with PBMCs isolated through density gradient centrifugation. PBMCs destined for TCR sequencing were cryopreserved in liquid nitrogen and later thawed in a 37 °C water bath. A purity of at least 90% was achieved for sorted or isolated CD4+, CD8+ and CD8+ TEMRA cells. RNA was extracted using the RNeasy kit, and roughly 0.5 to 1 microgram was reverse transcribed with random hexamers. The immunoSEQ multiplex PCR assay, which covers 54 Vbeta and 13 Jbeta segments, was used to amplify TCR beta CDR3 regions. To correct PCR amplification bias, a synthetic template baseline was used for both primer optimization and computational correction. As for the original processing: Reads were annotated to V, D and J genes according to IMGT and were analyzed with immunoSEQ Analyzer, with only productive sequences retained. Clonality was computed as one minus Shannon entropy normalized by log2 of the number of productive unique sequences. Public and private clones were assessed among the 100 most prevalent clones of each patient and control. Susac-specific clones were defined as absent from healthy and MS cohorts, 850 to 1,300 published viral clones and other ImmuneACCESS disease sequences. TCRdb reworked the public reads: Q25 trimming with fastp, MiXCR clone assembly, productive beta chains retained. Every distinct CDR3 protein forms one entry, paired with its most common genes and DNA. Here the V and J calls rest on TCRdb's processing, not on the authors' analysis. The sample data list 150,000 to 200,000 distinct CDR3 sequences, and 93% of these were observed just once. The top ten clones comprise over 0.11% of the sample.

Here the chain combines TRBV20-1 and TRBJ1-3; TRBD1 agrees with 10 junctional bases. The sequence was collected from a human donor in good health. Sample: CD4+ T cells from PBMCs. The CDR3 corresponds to CSVGTGANTIYF. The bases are TGCAGTGTCGGGACAGGGGCAAACACCATATATTTT.